This record concerns one TCR beta chain sequence. This entry belongs to a study of blood T cell repertoires in COVID-19. In the study overall: Samples representing acute and convalescent COVID-19 were sourced from the United States, Italy and Spain.

Looked up from germline, CDR1 is KGHDR and CDR2 is SFDVKD. The CDR3 contains 16 residues. J gave up 3 bases and V 9 bases, and 6 bases lay outside the gene matches. Under the authors' procedure: Researchers report that nucleated cell counts were estimated from reference gene primer amplification. Profiled with immunoSEQ multiplex PCR; TCRdb holds only in-frame clones, not every one. Clone size and V and J calls were adopted from that table, with D and trimming inferred from the DNA. The top ten hold approximately 5% of the sample, which has roughly 68,000 clones, roughly 88% seen once. V gene TRBV24-1 combines with J gene TRBJ2-1; TRBD2 aligns across 14 bases. The sequence was obtained from a human donor in a cohort sampled during active COVID-19. Sequencing used peripheral blood. The CDR3 region is CATAAGTSGGYNEQFF. CDR3 nucleotides: TGTGCCACCGCGGCCGGGACTAGCGGGGGCTACAATGAGCAGTTCTTC.